This entry lists 14 T cell receptor beta chains sequenced from one sample in a study of shared clonotypes between healthy human individuals. Assay: immunoSEQ multiplex PCR; the TCRdb copy retains only in-frame clones and omits some. Of about a million clones in the sample, approximately 72% were seen once. Sequenced sample: memory CD4+ T cells sorted from blood. Subset meaning: CD45RA-negative fraction. The receptors stem from a man aged 18-30 years in good health.

The chain uses TRBV29-1 and TRBJ2-4, with a weak D call TRBD2 (5 bases). CDR3 length: 15 amino acids. Between the trimmed V and J ends, which lost 6 bases and 9 bases, there was a span of 24 bases. From germline, CDR1 is SQVTM and CDR2 ANQGSEA. The CDR3, as DNA: TGCAGCGTCGCCGGTTCTGGCTACAGAGGGAGCATTCAGTACTTC. This encodes CSVAGSGYRGSIQYF.

The rearrangement links TRBV11-3 to TRBJ2-7; TRBD1 is a possible D gene (5 bases). Germline lookup yields CDR1 SGHNT and CDR2 YENEEA. This CDR3 contains 15 residues. Trimming pared 3 bases from V and 2 bases from J, leaving 14 bases between. CDR3 in DNA: TGTGCCAGCAGCTTTGGTACAGGACCTACCTACGAGCAGTACTTC. Protein product: CASSFGTGPTYEQYF.

The rearrangement joins TRBV21-1 to TRBJ2-3; TRBD2 was called by the table and not checked on the DNA. TRBV21-1 is a known pseudogene. The CDR3 contains 19 residues. In DNA form, the CDR3 reads TGTGCCAGCAGCAAAGGTTTTATTAGCAGCGGGAGCTCGACAGATACGCAGTATTTT. It specifies CASSKGFISSGSSTDTQYF.

V is TRBV30 and J is TRBJ1-1; the D is unclear. Trimming cost V 2 bases and J 1 base, with 11 bases left between them. The CDR3 covers 14 residues. CDR1 is GTSNPN, CDR2 SVGIG, per germline (reference sequence). The chain's CDR3 is CAWSTSRQNTEAFF. CDR3 nucleotide sequence: TGTGCCTGGAGTACCTCCCGACAGAACACTGAAGCTTTCTTT.

The chain joins TRBV4-3 to TRBJ2-4; 16 bases map to TRBD2. CDR3 length: 17 residues. Trimming removed 3 bases from V and 6 bases from J; junction bases left unmatched: 5. Germline CDR1 and CDR2: LGHNA and YSLEER. The CDR3 spells CASSQGLAGGPRNIQYF. For the CDR3, the DNA is TGCGCCAGCAGCCAGGGACTAGCGGGAGGGCCCAGAAACATTCAGTACTTC.

The chain employs TRBV5-4 and TRBJ2-3; D might be TRBD2 (6 bases). Germline CDR1 is SGHNT and CDR2 is YYREEE (reference sequence). The CDR3 spans 15 residues. The germline V and J ends were trimmed by 4 bases and 7 bases, with 19 bases remaining between them. In DNA form, the CDR3 reads TGTGCCAGCAGCGGGGGGAATGTAAGGTCTCATACGCAGTATTTT. It is translated as CASSGGNVRSHTQYF.

V is TRBV6-5 and J is TRBJ2-5; unclear D gene. This CDR3 is built from 13 residues. The germline CDR1 and CDR2 sequences are MNHEY and SVGAGI. Trimming removed 5 bases from V and 4 bases from J, with 11 bases in between. CDR3 loop: CASSIKWGETQYF. The CDR3 DNA reads as TGTGCCAGCAGTATAAAATGGGGAGAGACCCAGTACTTC.

The V call is TRBV5-1, the J call TRBJ2-4, with D possibly TRBD2 on 5 matching bases. The CDR3 has 16 residues. The V and J ends lost 4 bases and 1 base respectively, with 15 bases between them. Per germline, CDR1 SGHRS and CDR2 YFSETQ. The CDR3 DNA sequence: TGCGCCAGCAGCCCGGGGAAGGTAGGGGCCAAAAACATTCAGTACTTC. This encodes CASSPGKVGAKNIQYF.

V and J are TRBV10-3 and TRBJ1-1; possibly TRBD1 for D (6 bases). Germline V gene data show CDR1 as ENHRY and CDR2 as SYGVKD. The CDR3 runs 14 residues. The ends were cut back, 6 bases at V and 2 bases at J, with 13 bases in the middle. This CDR3 reads CAIRRDKSNTEAFF. In DNA, the CDR3 is TGTGCCATCAGAAGGGACAAGTCAAACACTGAAGCTTTCTTT.

The chain links TRBV19 to TRBJ1-1, with D unresolved. Germline V gene sequence: CDR1 LNHDA, CDR2 SQIVND (reference sequence). The ends were cut back, 7 bases at V and 3 bases at J, with 15 bases in the middle. This CDR3 spans 14 amino acids. The CDR3 spells CASIERRRHTEAFF. The CDR3, as DNA: TGTGCCAGTATCGAGAGGCGGCGGCACACTGAAGCTTTCTTT.

The rearrangement joins TRBV28 to TRBJ2-1; D unresolved. CDR1 MDHEN and CDR2 SYDVKM come from the germline V gene. The CDR3 runs 14 residues. V gave up 7 bases and J gave up 5 bases, with 15 bases separating them. The CDR3 sequence: CASTLGSWDNEQFF. CDR3 in DNA: TGTGCCAGCACCCTGGGGTCCTGGGACAATGAGCAGTTCTTC. Together with reference TRBV28 and TRBJ2-1, the CDR3 gives the full variable domain: DVKVTQSSRYLVKRTGEKVFLECVQDMDHENMFWYRQDPGLGLRLIYFSYDVKMKEKGDIPEGYSVSREKKERFSLILESASTNQTSMYLCASTLGSWDNEQFFGPGTRLTVL.

V gene TRBV5-4 combines with J gene TRBJ1-2; TRBD1 matches 9 bases. Germline CDR1 SGHNT, CDR2 YYREEE (reference sequence). This CDR3 contains 15 residues. Trimming cost V 7 bases and J 6 bases; bases outside gene matches: 13. The CDR3 here is CASSEPTGGDDGYTF. DNA for the CDR3: TGTGCCAGCTCGGAACCGACAGGGGGGGACGATGGCTACACCTTC.

This rearrangement joins TRBV6-5 to TRBJ2-2, with 10 bases matching TRBD2. Germline-derived CDR1 and CDR2 are MNHEY and SVGAGI. V was pared by 8 bases and J by 7 bases, with 10 bases of the junction left unmatched. This CDR3 has 15 residues. CDR3 bases: TGTGCCAGCCGTTCAGCGGGAGGGCCGGGCGGGGAGCTGTTTTTT. Its translation is CASRSAGGPGGELFF.

The count of this clone is one. The CDR3 loop is CASSFDRGTGELFF. CDR3 coding DNA: TGTGCCAGCAGCTTCGACAGGGGAACCGGGGAGCTGTTTTTT. The J gene is TRBJ2-2, the V gene TRBV5-6; TRBD1 matches at 8 bases. The CDR3 sequence is 14 residues long. Trimming cost V 2 bases and J 5 bases; bases outside gene matches: 2. The V gene's germline CDR1 is SGHDT and CDR2 YYEEEE.